Shown below are 19 T cell receptor beta chains from a single sample sequenced in a study of Graves' ophthalmopathy and Graves' hyperthyroidism. Amplifying from RNA transcripts, the study obtained TCR beta CDR3 regions. Second-round multiplex PCR followed a first-round RT-PCR using HTBI primers. One entry per CDR3 protein results from TCRdb running MiXCR on the multiplex PCR reads. Of fewer than 600,000 distinct CDR3 sequences listed, around an eighth are singletons. Specimen: blood. The receptors were gathered from a woman aged 30 to 39 with Graves' ophthalmopathy.

This clonotype was recorded many times. V and J are TRBV6-1 and TRBJ1-1, with a possible D match to TRBD1 (6 bases). Per germline, CDR1 MNHNS and CDR2 SASEGT. The CDR3 is 15 residues long. V shed 9 bases and J shed 0 bases, with 17 bases lying between them. The CDR3 reads CASRSRGRMNTEAFF. The CDR3 bases are TGTGCCAGTCGTTCCAGGGGCCGGATGAACACTGAAGCTTTCTTT.

This clonotype was counted ten times or more. The rearrangement uses TRBV12-3 or TRBV12-4 and TRBJ1-3; D uncertain. This CDR3 comprises 14 residues. With 4 bases removed from V and 0 bases from J, the gap between germline ends came to 7 bases. For the CDR3, the DNA is TGTGCCAGCAGTTCGCGGGTCTCTGGAAACACCATATATTTT. Translated, it gives CASSSRVSGNTIYF.

This clonotype has ten or more counts. This rearrangement joins TRBV12-3 or TRBV12-4 to TRBJ1-1; no firm D call. This CDR3 spans 13 amino acids. With 2 bases removed from V and 3 bases from J, the gap between germline ends came to 7 bases. The CDR3 DNA sequence: TGTGCCAGCAGTTTACTATGGGACACTGAAGCTTTCTTT. It yields the protein CASSLLWDTEAFF.

There are many counts of this clonotype. The CDR3 nucleotides are TGTGCCAGCAGCTTAGCGTTGAAGAACACTGAAGCTTTCTTT. It encodes CASSLALKNTEAFF. The chain combines TRBV7-9 with TRBJ1-1; no reliable D call. Deletions cut 0 bases from V and 1 base from J, with 6 bases between. CDR1 and CDR2 (germline): SEHNR, FQNEAQ (reference sequence). The CDR3 extends over 14 amino acids. Together with reference TRBV7-9 and TRBJ1-1, the CDR3 gives the full variable domain: DTGVSQNPRHKITKRGQNVTFRCDPISEHNRLYWYRQTLGQGPEFLTYFQNEAQLEKSRLLSDRFSAERPKGSFSTLEIQRTEQGDSAMYLCASSLALKNTEAFFGQGTRLTVV.

This clonotype has a count of ten or more. The chain joins TRBV6-5 to TRBJ1-1; TRBD1 might be the D (5 bases). The V end was cut by 6 bases, the J end by 6 bases, with 8 bases between. The CDR3 runs 11 residues. Germline assignment: CDR1 MNHEY and CDR2 SVGAGI. The CDR3 DNA sequence: TGTGCCAGCAGCCAGGGCCCTGAAGCTTTCTTT. This gives the protein CASSQGPEAFF.

This clonotype appeared a few times. This chain connects TRBV25-1 to TRBJ2-7; D remains ambiguous. Per the germline V gene, CDR1 is MGHDK and CDR2 is SYGVNS. V was clipped by 5 bases and J by 2 bases, with 13 bases between them. The CDR3 extends over 14 amino acids. For the CDR3, the DNA is TGTGCCAGCAGTTCCTCCGATGGAGCCTACGAGCAGTACTTC. It translates to CASSSSDGAYEQYF.

This clonotype has a count of ten or more. The chain is built from TRBV11-3 and TRBJ2-7; 14 bases are a match to TRBD2. After removal of 5 bases from V and 3 bases from J, the junction contained 6 bases not matched to a gene. This CDR3 contains 16 residues. Germline loops: CDR1 SGHNT, CDR2 YENEEA. In DNA, the CDR3 is TGTGCCAGCAGCCGAGGGGGACTAGCGGGGGTCTACGAGCAGTACTTC. Protein: CASSRGGLAGVYEQYF.

The chain is built from TRBV27 and TRBJ1-2, with D possibly matching TRBD1 (6 bases). Germline CDR1 and CDR2: MNHEY and SMNVEV (reference sequence). The germline V and J ends were trimmed by 5 bases and 8 bases, with 21 bases remaining between them. The CDR3 is made up of 15 amino acids. The CDR3 region has the DNA TGTGCCAGCAGTCACCCCTCGACCAGGGGAACCGGCTACACCTTC. Amino acids: CASSHPSTRGTGYTF.

This clonotype appeared many times. The chain employs TRBV11-2 and TRBJ1-2, with 8 bases lining up with TRBD1. The CDR3 consists of 15 residues. From germline, CDR1 is SGHAT and CDR2 FQNNGV. The J segment lost 7 bases and the V segment lost 6 bases, leaving 13 bases of the junction unmatched. The CDR3 sequence is CASSRVRGRLGGYTF. The CDR3 nucleotides read TGTGCCAGCAGTCGTGTCAGGGGGCGCTTGGGTGGCTACACCTTC.

V usage is TRBV11-2 and J usage is TRBJ2-7; D is perhaps TRBD2 (6 bases). Per the germline V gene, CDR1 is SGHAT and CDR2 is FQNNGV. The CDR3 has 13 residues. V lost 3 bases and J 9 bases, leaving 15 bases between the germline ends. In DNA, the CDR3 is TGTGCCAGCAGCTTCTTTTGGGAGGTTGTGCAGTACTTC. This gives the protein CASSFFWEVVQYF.

The chain is built from TRBV13 and TRBJ2-5, with D possibly TRBD1 on 6 matching bases. The CDR3 is 14 residues long. From germline, CDR1 is PRHDT and CDR2 FYEKMQ (reference sequence). V lost 3 bases, J lost 7 bases, and 15 bases lay in between. DNA for the CDR3: TGTGCCAGCAGCTTGAGTGTGGCCAGGGGGACCCAGTACTTC. It yields the protein CASSLSVARGTQYF.

This clonotype was recorded at least ten times. The rearrangement links TRBV24-1 to TRBJ1-5; D not certain. Trimming took off 4 bases at V and 5 bases at J, with 8 bases between the two ends. The germline gives CDR1 KGHDR, CDR2 SFDVKD. The CDR3 covers 13 residues. In DNA form, the CDR3 reads TGTGCCACCAGTGAACCGGGCGATCAGCCCCAGCATTTT. As protein: CATSEPGDQPQHF.

The table lists this clonotype with many counts. This chain connects TRBV7-9 to TRBJ1-2; D is unclear. CDR1 and CDR2 (germline): SEHNR, FQNEAQ (reference sequence). Trimming stripped 2 bases from V and 5 bases from J, with 9 bases between. This CDR3 has 13 amino acids. The CDR3 sequence: CASSLYSAYGYTF. The CDR3 bases are TGTGCCAGCAGCTTATACTCAGCATATGGCTACACCTTC.

The table lists this clonotype with many counts. This rearrangement joins TRBV28 to TRBJ1-1, with D uncertain. The ends were cut back, 3 bases at V and 5 bases at J, with 10 bases in the middle. CDR1 and CDR2 (germline): MDHEN, SYDVKM. The CDR3 spans 13 residues. The CDR3 region is CASSLSTQTEAFF. The CDR3 DNA sequence: TGTGCCAGCAGTTTGTCGACGCAAACTGAAGCTTTCTTT.

This rearrangement joins TRBV28 to TRBJ2-4, with 9 bases aligning to TRBD2. This CDR3 has 19 residues. CDR1 MDHEN and CDR2 SYDVKM come from the germline V gene. J lost 2 bases, V lost 1 base, and 12 bases had no gene match. The CDR3 DNA is TGTGCCAGCAGTTTATTGGTAGCGGGAGCTGTAAGATCCAAAAACATTCAGTACTTC. Translation gives CASSLLVAGAVRSKNIQYF.

This clonotype showed up many times. The CDR3 nucleotides read TGTGCCAGCAGCTATCCCCCCGCGTGGTCTGAAGCTTTCTTT. Translated: CASSYPPAWSEAFF. V usage is TRBV28 and J usage is TRBJ1-1, with D unclear. The CDR3 length is 14 residues. The germline CDR1 and CDR2 sequences are MDHEN and SYDVKM. Trimming pared 6 bases from V and 6 bases from J, leaving 17 bases between.

This clonotype was seen repeatedly, ten times or more. The genes are TRBV12-3 or TRBV12-4 and TRBJ2-5; the D gene is possibly TRBD2 (6 bases). V lost 1 base, J lost 5 bases, and 8 bases lay in between. The CDR3 has 13 residues. The CDR3 region is CASSLEEGETQYF. CDR3 sequence (DNA): TGTGCCAGCAGTTTAGAGGAGGGGGAGACCCAGTACTTC.

This clonotype was seen a few times. The chain links TRBV29-1 to TRBJ2-7; 8 bases are a match to TRBD1. The CDR3 spans 13 residues. J was trimmed by 6 bases and V by 4 bases; bases with no gene match: 8. Germline V gives CDR1 SQVTM, CDR2 ANQGSEA. CDR3 loop: CSVGITGGGEQYF. CDR3 in DNA: TGCAGCGTTGGGATTACAGGGGGAGGCGAGCAGTACTTC.

The V gene is TRBV7-9, the J gene TRBJ2-7, with 9 bases lining up with TRBD1. Germline loops: CDR1 SEHNR, CDR2 FQNEAQ (reference sequence). V shed 4 bases, J shed 3 bases, and the junction held 7 bases outside the gene matches. The CDR3 length is 15 residues. Here the CDR3 reads CASSYGTGYFYEQYF. In nucleotides, the CDR3 is TGTGCCAGCAGCTACGGGACAGGGTATTTCTACGAGCAGTACTTC.